The present T cell receptor beta chain was sequenced within a study of siplizumab effects on memory and regulatory T cells. Assay used: immunoSEQ multiplex PCR; TCRdb lists only in-frame clones, some missing. Among over 65,000 clones listed, 93% were seen once. In the case of this clone: What it recognizes is unknown.

This CDR3 has 12 residues. V lost 6 bases to trimming and J lost 2 bases, with 7 bases between them. Looked up from germline, CDR1 is LNHDA and CDR2 is SQIVND (reference sequence). Study-wide results and limits: Significant reduction of alloreactive sequences traceable to unstimulated CD4+ memory cells was observed with siplizumab. Apparently key alloresponse contributors, naive T cells also seemed more diverse than memory cells.

This receptor was obtained from a human donor in good health. The specimen sequenced was CD8+ T cells sorted from blood. The chain couples TRBV19 to TRBJ1-1; no firm D call. CDR3 loop: CASRAGNTEAFF. For the CDR3, the DNA is TGTGCCAGTAGGGCAGGAAACACTGAAGCTTTCTTT.